The clone carrying this TCR beta chain was seen once. The antigen is unknown. The junction departs from the called germline gene at one end, perhaps through a read error. Whole blood was used without fractionation, so all unsorted peripheral T cells were included. Alpha and beta constant-region primers primed reverse transcription of about 500 ng RNA. Each of the alpha and beta chains got its own library through chain-specific third strand synthesis with indices. Ligation attached cDNA to a 5' RACE adapter that carried a random hexamer and SP2 site. TCRdb called the 5' RACE reads again in MiXCR, with one record for every CDR3 protein. The repertoire holds around 20,000 distinct CDR3 sequences, with 9% to 10% as singletons. This sample stems from a study of HIV-infected patients and healthy controls. Points from the study as a whole: The seeming recovery of the Gini index after therapy in HIV-infected patients vanished in size-matched data.

This sequence was found in an adult in good health. The sequencing input was blood.

CDR3 protein: CASSPRHLVSDQPQHF. As DNA, the CDR3 is TGTGCCAGTAGTCCGAGACATCTCGTTAGCGATCAGCCCCAGCATTTT. The V and J genes are TRBV19 and TRBJ1-5; D unclear. Germline-derived CDR1 and CDR2 are LNHDA and SQIVND (reference sequence). The CDR3 is made up of 16 amino acids. Supplemented by reference TRBV19 and TRBJ1-5, the full variable domain reads DGGITQSPKYLFRKEGQNVTLSCEQNLNHDAMYWYRQDPGQGLRLIYYSQIVNDFQKGDIAEGYSVSREKKESFPLTVTSAQKNPTAFYLCASSPRHLVSDQPQHFGDGTRLSIL.